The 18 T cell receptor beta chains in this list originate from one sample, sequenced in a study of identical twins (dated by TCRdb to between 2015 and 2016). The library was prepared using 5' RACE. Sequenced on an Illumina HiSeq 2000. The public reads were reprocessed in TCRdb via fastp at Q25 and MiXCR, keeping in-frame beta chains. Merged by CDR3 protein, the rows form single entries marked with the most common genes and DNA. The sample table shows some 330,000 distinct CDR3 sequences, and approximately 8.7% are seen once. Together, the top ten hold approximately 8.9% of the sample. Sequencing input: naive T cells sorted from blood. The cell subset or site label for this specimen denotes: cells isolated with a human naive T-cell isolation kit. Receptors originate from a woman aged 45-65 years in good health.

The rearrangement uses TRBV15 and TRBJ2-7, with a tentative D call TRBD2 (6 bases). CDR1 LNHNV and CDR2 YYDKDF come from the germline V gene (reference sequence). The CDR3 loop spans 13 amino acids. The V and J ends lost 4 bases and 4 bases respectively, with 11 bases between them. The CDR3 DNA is TGTGCCACCAGCAACCTGGGAGGATACGAGCAGTACGTC. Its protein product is CATSNLGGYEQYV.

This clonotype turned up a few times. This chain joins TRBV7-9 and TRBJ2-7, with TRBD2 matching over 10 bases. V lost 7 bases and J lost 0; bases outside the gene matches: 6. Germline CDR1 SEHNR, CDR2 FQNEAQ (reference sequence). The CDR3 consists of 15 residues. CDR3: CASNFGLADSYEQYF. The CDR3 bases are TGTGCCAGCAACTTCGGACTAGCGGACTCCTACGAGCAGTACTTC.

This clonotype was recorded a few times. CDR3: CASSSTGNNALGGYTF. In DNA, the CDR3 is TGTGCCAGCAGCTCAACAGGGAATAACGCTTTGGGAGGCTACACCTTC. The chain has TRBV7-9 and TRBJ1-2; D possibly corresponds to TRBD1 (6 bases). The V gene's germline CDR1 is SEHNR and CDR2 FQNEAQ (reference sequence). The CDR3 covers 16 residues. With 4 bases removed from V and 8 bases from J, the gap between germline ends came to 23 bases. Full variable domain (outside the CDR3, taken from reference TRBV7-9 and TRBJ1-2): DTGVSQNPRHKITKRGQNVTFRCDPISEHNRLYWYRQTLGQGPEFLTYFQNEAQLEKSRLLSDRFSAERPKGSFSTLEIQRTEQGDSAMYLCASSSTGNNALGGYTFGSGTRLTVV.

The CDR3 region is CASSPGAENYGYTF. The CDR3 coding sequence is TGCGCCAGCAGCCCAGGAGCAGAAAACTATGGCTACACCTTC. This chain joins TRBV5-1 and TRBJ1-2, with D unclear. The CDR3 sequence is 14 residues long. Germline-derived CDR1 and CDR2 are SGHRS and YFSETQ. Trimming cost V 4 bases and J 2 bases, with 12 bases left between them.

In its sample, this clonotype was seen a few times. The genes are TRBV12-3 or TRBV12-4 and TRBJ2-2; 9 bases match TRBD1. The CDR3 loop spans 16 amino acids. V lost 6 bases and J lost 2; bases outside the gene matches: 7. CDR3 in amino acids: CASSTDRGGNTGELFF. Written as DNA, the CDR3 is TGTGCCAGCAGCACGGACAGGGGAGGAAACACCGGGGAGCTGTTTTTT.

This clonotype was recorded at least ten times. The CDR3 region is CATKDKDTQYF. The CDR3 DNA reads TGTGCCACCAAGGACAAAGATACGCAGTATTTT. This rearrangement joins TRBV24-1 to TRBJ2-3, with TRBD1 as a possible D gene (5 bases). V lost 8 bases to trimming and J lost 5 bases, with 7 bases between them. Germline assignment: CDR1 KGHDR and CDR2 SFDVKD. This CDR3 is built from 11 residues.

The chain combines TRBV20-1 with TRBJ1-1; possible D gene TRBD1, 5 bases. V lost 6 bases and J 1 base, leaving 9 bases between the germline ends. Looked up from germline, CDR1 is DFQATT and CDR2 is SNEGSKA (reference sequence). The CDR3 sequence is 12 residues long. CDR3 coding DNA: TGCAGTGCCTTAGACAGGAACACTGAAGCTTTCTTT. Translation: CSALDRNTEAFF.

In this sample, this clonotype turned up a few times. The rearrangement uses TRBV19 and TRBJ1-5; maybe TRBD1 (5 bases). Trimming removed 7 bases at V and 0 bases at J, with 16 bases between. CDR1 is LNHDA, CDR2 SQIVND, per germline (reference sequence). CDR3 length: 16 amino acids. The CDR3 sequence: CASMVWGGPSNQPQHF. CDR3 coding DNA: TGTGCCAGTATGGTGTGGGGGGGACCTAGCAATCAGCCCCAGCATTTT. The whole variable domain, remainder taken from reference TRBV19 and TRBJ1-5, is DGGITQSPKYLFRKEGQNVTLSCEQNLNHDAMYWYRQDPGQGLRLIYYSQIVNDFQKGDIAEGYSVSREKKESFPLTVTSAQKNPTAFYLCASMVWGGPSNQPQHFGDGTRLSIL.

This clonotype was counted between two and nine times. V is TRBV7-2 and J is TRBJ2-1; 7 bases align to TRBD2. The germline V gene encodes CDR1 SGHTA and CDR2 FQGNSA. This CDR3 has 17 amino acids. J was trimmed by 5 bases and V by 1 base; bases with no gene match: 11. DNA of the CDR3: TGTGCCAGCAGCTTAGTTTCAGGACTAGGAGGAGACAATGAGCAGTTCTTC. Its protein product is CASSLVSGLGGDNEQFF.

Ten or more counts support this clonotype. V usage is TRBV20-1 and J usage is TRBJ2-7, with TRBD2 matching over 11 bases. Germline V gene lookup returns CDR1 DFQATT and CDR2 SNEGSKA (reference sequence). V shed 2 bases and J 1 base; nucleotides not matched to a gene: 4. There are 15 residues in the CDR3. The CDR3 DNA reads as TGCAGTGCTAGATCCGGGACTAGCGGTTCCTACGAGCAGTACTTC. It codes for CSARSGTSGSYEQYF.

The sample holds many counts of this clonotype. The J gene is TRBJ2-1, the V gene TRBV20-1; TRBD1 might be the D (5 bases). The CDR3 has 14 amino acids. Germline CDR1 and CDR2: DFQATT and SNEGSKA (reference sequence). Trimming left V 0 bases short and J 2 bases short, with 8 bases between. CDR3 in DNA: TGCAGTGCTAGAGATAGGGGAACCTACAATGAGCAGTTCTTC. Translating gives CSARDRGTYNEQFF.

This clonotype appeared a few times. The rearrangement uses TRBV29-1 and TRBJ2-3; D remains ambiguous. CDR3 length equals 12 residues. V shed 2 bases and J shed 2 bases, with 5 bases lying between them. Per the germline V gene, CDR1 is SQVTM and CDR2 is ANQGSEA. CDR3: CSVEQLTDTQYF. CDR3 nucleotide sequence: TGCAGCGTTGAACAGCTCACAGATACGCAGTATTTT.

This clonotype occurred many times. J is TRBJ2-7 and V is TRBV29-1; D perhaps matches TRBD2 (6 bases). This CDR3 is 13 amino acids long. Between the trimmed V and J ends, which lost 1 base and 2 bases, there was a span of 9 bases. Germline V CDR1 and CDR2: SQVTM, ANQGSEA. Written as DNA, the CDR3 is TGCAGCGTTGAAGGAGGAGGGACCTACGAGCAGTACTTC. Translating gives CSVEGGGTYEQYF.

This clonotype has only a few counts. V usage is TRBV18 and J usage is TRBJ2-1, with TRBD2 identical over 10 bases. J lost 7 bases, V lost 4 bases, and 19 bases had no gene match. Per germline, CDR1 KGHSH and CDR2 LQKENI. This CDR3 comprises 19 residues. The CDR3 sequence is CASSLTTSGPTSHRNEQFF. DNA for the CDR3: TGTGCCAGCTCACTAACGACTAGCGGGCCAACCTCCCACAGAAATGAGCAGTTCTTC.

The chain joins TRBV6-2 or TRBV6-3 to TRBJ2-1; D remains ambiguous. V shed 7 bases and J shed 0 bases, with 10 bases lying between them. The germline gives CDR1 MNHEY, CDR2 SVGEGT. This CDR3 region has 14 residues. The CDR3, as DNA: TGTGCCAGCACCCGGCCTCCCTCCTACAATGAGCAGTTCTTC. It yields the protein CASTRPPSYNEQFF.

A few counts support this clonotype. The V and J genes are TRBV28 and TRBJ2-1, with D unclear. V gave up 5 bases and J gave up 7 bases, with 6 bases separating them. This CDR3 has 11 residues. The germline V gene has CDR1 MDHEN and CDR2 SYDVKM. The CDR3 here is CASSTLNEQFF. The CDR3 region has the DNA TGTGCCAGCAGTACCCTTAATGAGCAGTTCTTC. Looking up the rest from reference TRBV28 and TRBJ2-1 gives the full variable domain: DVKVTQSSRYLVKRTGEKVFLECVQDMDHENMFWYRQDPGLGLRLIYFSYDVKMKEKGDIPEGYSVSREKKERFSLILESASTNQTSMYLCASSTLNEQFFGPGTRLTVL.

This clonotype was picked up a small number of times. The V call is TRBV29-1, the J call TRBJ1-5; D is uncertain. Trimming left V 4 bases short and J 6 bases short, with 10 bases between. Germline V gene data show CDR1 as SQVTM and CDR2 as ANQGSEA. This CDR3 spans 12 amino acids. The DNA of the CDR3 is TGCAGCGTTGGATATATGGGTCAGCCCCAGCATTTT. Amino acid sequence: CSVGYMGQPQHF.

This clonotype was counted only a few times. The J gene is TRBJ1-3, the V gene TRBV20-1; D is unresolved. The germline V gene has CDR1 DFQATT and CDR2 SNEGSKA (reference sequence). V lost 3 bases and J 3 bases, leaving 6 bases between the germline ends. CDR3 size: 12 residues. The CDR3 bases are TGCAGTGCTAGCTCGATTGGAAACACCATATATTTT. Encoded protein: CSASSIGNTIYF.